The 20 T cell receptor beta chains in this list originate from one sample, sequenced in a study of T cell repertoires in cytomegalovirus infection. No antigens are known for them. TCRdb re-called the reads with MiXCR, one entry per CDR3 protein. The repertoire has about 110,000 distinct CDR3 sequences, around 30% of them found once; the top ten carry around two fifths. Sample: CD8+ T cells from cultured PBMCs, taken from culture after CMV antigen stimulation. The source of these receptors is a human donor in good health (CMV status not recorded). Some clones in this sample may be carry-over from other donors' samples.

This clonotype has just one count. The J gene is TRBJ1-1, the V gene TRBV5-1; no clear D gene. V lost 0 bases, J lost 0 bases, and 12 bases lay in between. The germline gives CDR1 SGHRS, CDR2 YFSETQ. This CDR3 is 16 amino acids long. The CDR3 is CASSLGPNNMNTEAFF. The CDR3 DNA sequence: TGCGCCAGCAGCTTGGGGCCGAATAACATGAACACTGAAGCTTTCTTT.

On this clonotype: Given a much more abundant clone one base away, this may be a read error. The CDR3 coding sequence is TGTGCCAGCAGTTACTCGACTCTGAACACTGAAGCTTTCTTT. It translates to CASSYSTLNTEAFF. V usage is TRBV6-6 and J usage is TRBJ1-1; D ambiguous. This CDR3 is 14 amino acids long. Germline V CDR1 and CDR2: MNHNY, SVGAGI (reference sequence). The V gene lost 0 bases and the J gene lost 0 bases, with 5 bases spanning the gap.

This chain uses TRBV12-3 or TRBV12-4 with TRBJ2-7, with TRBD1 matching over 7 bases. Trimming cost V 8 bases and J 5 bases; bases outside gene matches: 9. The CDR3 sequence is 13 residues long. The CDR3 DNA follows: TGTGCCAGCCGACAGGGAGAGCTTGACGAGCAGTACTTC. This encodes CASRQGELDEQYF.

The rearrangement links TRBV7-9 to TRBJ1-4; D unclear. CDR1 SEHNR and CDR2 FQNEAQ come from the germline V gene (reference sequence). The ends were cut back, 1 base at V and 6 bases at J, with 3 bases in the middle. There are 12 residues in the CDR3. CDR3 sequence (DNA): TGTGCCAGCAGCTTAGACCATGAAAAACTGTTTTTT. Its protein is CASSLDHEKLFF.

V gene TRBV3-1 combines with J gene TRBJ2-6, with a possible D match to TRBD1 (6 bases). Trimming removed 0 bases from V and 0 bases from J, with 18 bases in between. Germline values: CDR1 LGHDT, CDR2 YNNKEL (reference sequence). This CDR3 has 20 residues. The CDR3 is CASSQEIGWDTRSGANVLTF. For the CDR3, the DNA is TGTGCCAGCAGCCAAGAAATAGGTTGGGACACCCGCTCTGGGGCCAACGTCCTGACTTTC.

This clonotype was detected ten times or more. The chain employs TRBV7-6 and TRBJ1-1; TRBD1 matches at 7 bases. The junction had 10 bases not matched to a gene; V was cut back by 2 bases and J by 10 bases. The CDR3 has 14 amino acids. Germline assignment: CDR1 SGHVS and CDR2 FNYEAQ. The CDR3 reads CASSLNTGASGAFF. DNA of the CDR3: TGTGCCAGCAGCTTAAATACAGGGGCCAGCGGAGCTTTCTTT.

The V and J genes are TRBV12-3 or TRBV12-4 and TRBJ2-1; either TRBD1 or TRBD2 may supply D (6 bases each). The length of the CDR3 is 16 residues. V lost 7 bases, J lost 7 bases, and 23 bases lay in between. CDR3 residues: CASTALEGGYRNEQFF. The CDR3, as DNA: TGTGCCAGCACCGCCTTAGAGGGGGGTTATCGGAATGAGCAGTTCTTC.

In its sample, this clonotype was seen a few times. V and J are TRBV25-1 and TRBJ1-5; D is uncertain. With 4 bases removed from V and 1 base from J, the gap between germline ends came to 8 bases. CDR1 is MGHDK, CDR2 SYGVNS, per germline. The CDR3 runs 14 residues. The CDR3 nucleotides read TGTGCCAGCAGTGGCCCAACGAGCAATCAGCCCCAGCATTTT. Protein sequence: CASSGPTSNQPQHF.

As concerns this clonotype: A junction boundary mismatches the germline segment, possibly from a read error. V and J are TRBV7-8 and TRBJ2-7; D gene unclear. The CDR3 runs 12 residues. Germline lookup yields CDR1 SGHVS and CDR2 FQNEAQ. The CDR3 loop reads CACSLGSNEQYF. CDR3 coding DNA: TGTGCCTGCAGCTTAGGTAGCAACGAGCAGTACTTC.

The chain has TRBV7-9 and TRBJ2-7; D possibly corresponds to TRBD2 (6 bases). Trimming removed 5 bases at V and 5 bases at J, with 16 bases between. Germline CDR1 and CDR2: SEHNR and FQNEAQ (reference sequence). There are 14 residues in the CDR3. The CDR3 DNA follows: TGTGCCAGCAGCAGCCTCCGTCTAGCGAACGAGCAGTACTTC. Its translation is CASSSLRLANEQYF.

The V call is TRBV7-3, the J call TRBJ1-1; D is ambiguous. In germline, CDR1 is SGHTA, CDR2 FQGTGA. CDR3 size: 12 residues. The germline V and J ends were trimmed by 2 bases and 6 bases, with 7 bases remaining between them. CDR3 amino acids: CASSLATAEAFF. Written as DNA, the CDR3 is TGTGCCAGCAGCTTAGCAACAGCTGAAGCTTTCTTT.

The J gene is TRBJ2-3, the V gene TRBV2; D may correspond to TRBD1 or TRBD2 (6 bases each). V was shortened by 3 bases and J by 5 bases, with 15 bases between the two germline ends. The CDR3 covers 15 residues. The germline gives CDR1 SNHLY, CDR2 FYNNEI. The CDR3 region has the DNA TGTGCCAGCAGTGAGATGGGGGGCAGTGGAGATACGCAGTATTTT. The encoded protein is CASSEMGGSGDTQYF.

This clonotype was detected many times. This chain connects TRBV9 to TRBJ2-1; D is unresolved. CDR1 is SGDLS and CDR2 is YYNGEE in the germline V gene. The V end was cut by 0 bases, the J end by 7 bases, with 11 bases between. The CDR3 runs 14 residues. CDR3 coding DNA: TGTGCCAGCAGCGTAGGTACTGGAATAAATGAGCAGTTCTTC. Protein: CASSVGTGINEQFF.

This clonotype came up many times. This sequence joins TRBV7-9 and TRBJ2-5, with unresolved D. The germline gives CDR1 SEHNR, CDR2 FQNEAQ (reference sequence). This CDR3 is 11 amino acids long. The V gene lost 5 bases and the J gene lost 0 bases, with 1 base spanning the gap. The DNA of the CDR3 is TGTGCCAGCAGCAACCAAGAGACCCAGTACTTC. Protein sequence: CASSNQETQYF.

This clonotype was counted a few times. The V gene is TRBV4-3, the J gene TRBJ1-4; perhaps TRBD1 as D (6 bases). Germline V CDR1 and CDR2: LGHNA, YSLEER. The ends were cut back, 4 bases at V and 0 bases at J, with 18 bases in the middle. The CDR3 consists of 18 residues. The CDR3 region has the DNA TGCGCCAGCAGCCCACAGGGACCCCTTCTTGCAACTAATGAAAAACTGTTTTTT. It is translated as CASSPQGPLLATNEKLFF.

This clonotype occurred many times. V is TRBV20-1 and J is TRBJ1-1; maybe TRBD1 (6 bases). In germline, CDR1 is DFQATT, CDR2 SNEGSKA (reference sequence). The CDR3 runs to 17 residues. V was clipped by 2 bases and J by 4 bases, with 23 bases between them. The CDR3 is CSARFSRSGKGGTEAFF. The CDR3 nucleotides are TGCAGTGCTAGATTCTCACGGTCAGGGAAGGGGGGCACTGAAGCTTTCTTT.

This clonotype was seen a handful of times. The chain is built from TRBV7-9 and TRBJ2-7, with no clear D. Between the trimmed V and J ends, which lost 5 bases and 3 bases, there was a span of 14 bases. The CDR3 length is 14 residues. Germline V gene lookup returns CDR1 SEHNR and CDR2 FQNEAQ (reference sequence). The CDR3 DNA follows: TGTGCCAGCAGCCAAACCGGCCCTAGCTACGAGCAGTACTTC. Its protein product is CASSQTGPSYEQYF.

J is TRBJ1-4 and V is TRBV24-1, with D unresolved. CDR3 length equals 15 residues. Germline CDR1 and CDR2: KGHDR and SFDVKD. The V gene lost 2 bases and the J gene lost 4 bases, with 10 bases spanning the gap. The CDR3 DNA sequence: TGTGCCACCAGTGATTCAAGAGGGATTAATGAAAAACTGTTTTTT. Translated, it gives CATSDSRGINEKLFF.

The chain is built from TRBV12-3 or TRBV12-4 and TRBJ1-2; 9 bases map to TRBD1. The CDR3 is 15 residues long. The V gene end was trimmed by 3 bases and the J gene end by 4 bases; junction bases not matched to a gene: 6. The CDR3 nucleotides are TGTGCCAGCAGTTTCGGGGACAGGGTCGTCTATGGCTACACCTTC. Its protein is CASSFGDRVVYGYTF.

This clonotype was detected only a few times. The chain is built from TRBV7-2 and TRBJ1-2; no reliable D call. Trimming took 5 bases from V and 0 from J, leaving 16 bases between them. CDR1 and CDR2 from the germline V gene are SGHTA and FQGNSA. CDR3 length: 16 amino acids. In nucleotides, the CDR3 is TGTGCCAGCAGCATAACCAAACAGTATCCTAACTATGGCTACACCTTC. Translated: CASSITKQYPNYGYTF.